This is a list of T cell receptor beta chains from one sample in a study of blood T cell repertoires in COVID-19. Sequencing used immunoSEQ multiplex PCR; TCRdb keeps in-frame clones, though not all of them. The sample includes roughly 30,000 clones, nearly 90% of them seen just once. Source material: peripheral blood. The source of these receptors is a man aged 55 to 69 with active COVID-19. Each CDR3 is given with its conserved first and last residue. A D gene is named only where the DNA matches it firmly. Rows may omit the clone size; those that give it use once, few, many or a size class.

v_gene	abundance	j_gene	d_gene	CDR3aa	CDR3nt
TRBV3-1/TRBV3-2	-	TRBJ2-3	TRBD2	CASSRFGRGSTDTQYF	TGTGCCAGCAGCCGCTTCGGGCGGGGGAGCACAGATACGCAGTATTTT
TRBV4-1	-	TRBJ2-7	-	CASSQKISPQVGEQYF	TGCGCCAGCAGCCAAAAGATATCCCCACAGGTCGGCGAGCAGTACTTC
TRBV5-6	-	TRBJ1-2	TRBD1	CASSLQGSRGYTF	TGTGCCAGCAGCCTACAGGGGTCTCGTGGCTACACCTTC
TRBV5-1	-	TRBJ2-5	TRBD1	CASSLEGTGQETQYF	TGCGCCAGCAGCTTGGAGGGGACAGGACAAGAGACCCAGTACTTC
TRBV7-9	once	TRBJ2-3	-	CASASSDTQYF	TGTGCCAGCGCGAGCTCAGATACGCAGTATTTT
TRBV19	-	TRBJ1-2	TRBD1	CASSLQTGGNYGYTF	TGTGCCAGTAGTCTACAGACAGGGGGTAACTATGGCTACACCTTC
TRBV11-3	-	TRBJ2-7	-	CASSLDRVVGEQYF	TGTGCCAGCAGCTTAGACAGGGTGGTAGGCGAGCAGTACTTC
TRBV27	-	TRBJ2-1	-	CASSLSTSSYNEQFF	TGTGCCAGCAGTTTATCAACGAGCTCCTACAATGAGCAGTTCTTC
TRBV7-3	-	TRBJ2-1	TRBD1	CASSLGQGAYNEQFF	TGTGCCAGCAGCTTAGGACAGGGGGCCTACAATGAGCAGTTCTTC
TRBV29-1	-	TRBJ2-1	TRBD1	CSVVDRAKGKFF	TGCAGCGTTGTCGACAGGGCAAAGGGAAAGTTCTTC
TRBV7-3	few	TRBJ2-2	-	CASSLWQGGGELFF	TGTGCCAGCAGCTTATGGCAGGGGGGCGGGGAGCTGTTTTTT
TRBV18	-	TRBJ1-5	-	CASSLNRNQPQHF	TGTGCCAGCTCACTTAACAGGAATCAGCCCCAGCATTTT
TRBV20-1	-	TRBJ2-1	-	CSTPGLNEQFF	TGCAGTACCCCGGGATTAAATGAGCAGTTCTTC
TRBV13	-	TRBJ2-7	TRBD1	CASSSTGASYEQYF	TGTGCCAGCAGCTCAACAGGGGCGTCCTACGAGCAGTACTTC
TRBV5-6	-	TRBJ1-5	-	CASSPGNNQPQHF	TGTGCCAGCAGCCCAGGGAATAATCAGCCCCAGCATTTT
TRBV7-7	-	TRBJ2-2	-	CASSARSGDTGELFF	TGTGCTAGCAGCGCCAGGTCGGGAGACACCGGGGAGCTGTTTTTT
TRBV11-3	-	TRBJ2-2	-	CASSFGTSGTGELFF	TGTGCCAGCAGCTTCGGGACTTCCGGCACCGGGGAGCTGTTTTTT
TRBV2	-	TRBJ1-4	-	CASSRGGQREKLFF	TGTGCCAGCAGCCGGGGGGGGCAAAGAGAAAAACTGTTTTTT
TRBV7-2	-	TRBJ1-2	TRBD1	CASSALTGDYGYTF	TGTGCCAGCAGCGCCCTCACAGGGGACTATGGCTACACCTTC
TRBV10-3	-	TRBJ1-2	-	CAISESGGLIGYTF	TGTGCCATCAGTGAATCTGGGGGCTTAATTGGCTACACCTTC
TRBV20-1	-	TRBJ1-2	TRBD1	CGRGQAGNTF	TGCGGCAGGGGGCAGGCGGGAAACACCTTC
TRBV4-1	-	TRBJ2-1	TRBD1	CASSQDPGQGALEQFF	TGCGCCAGCAGCCAAGATCCGGGACAGGGGGCTCTGGAGCAGTTCTTC
TRBV13	-	TRBJ1-1	-	CASSLQGRLTEAFF	TGTGCCAGCAGCTTACAGGGGCGGCTCACTGAAGCTTTCTTT
TRBV6-6	-	TRBJ2-3	-	CAGKPGGGSDTQYF	TGTGCCGGTAAACCCGGGGGTGGTTCAGATACGCAGTATTTT
TRBV25-1	-	TRBJ1-1	-	CASRLHSNTEAFF	TGTGCCAGCAGGTTACATTCGAACACTGAAGCTTTCTTT
TRBV3-1/TRBV3-2	-	TRBJ2-3	TRBD2	CASRLGGGRSDTQYF	TGTGCCAGCAGACTCGGGGGGGGGCGATCAGATACGCAGTATTTT
TRBV11-2	-	TRBJ2-7	-	CASRENQGFYEQYF	TGTGCCAGCAGAGAGAACCAGGGGTTTTACGAGCAGTACTTC
TRBV4-1	-	TRBJ1-5	-	CASSHRQEEGNQPQHF	TGCGCCAGCAGCCATCGGCAGGAGGAAGGCAATCAGCCCCAGCATTTT
TRBV19	few	TRBJ2-7	-	CASSTPGEYEQYF	TGTGCCAGTAGTACCCCAGGGGAGTACGAGCAGTACTTC
TRBV7-2	once	TRBJ2-1	-	CASSLDYPPPNEQFF	TGTGCCAGCAGCTTAGACTACCCGCCCCCCAATGAGCAGTTCTTC